One sample yielded the 26 T cell receptor beta chains listed below, sequenced in a study of blood T cell repertoires in COVID-19. TCRdb's copy holds only in-frame clones and misses some; the assay was immunoSEQ multiplex PCR. The data hold about 140,000 clones, with nearly 80% observed a single time. The sample was PBMCs or T cells enriched from blood (not recorded which). Receptors were obtained from a woman in her forties or fifties who had recovered from COVID-19.

This chain uses TRBV5-1 with TRBJ1-1; D is ambiguous. The germline CDR1 and CDR2 sequences are SGHRS and YFSETQ. Between the trimmed V and J ends, which lost 2 bases and 0 bases, there was a span of 8 bases. CDR3 length equals 14 residues. Here the CDR3 DNA reads TGCGCCAGCAGCTTCGGACTCATGAACACTGAAGCTTTCTTT. This gives the protein CASSFGLMNTEAFF.

The CDR3 region is CASSDAAGSGNTIYF. CDR3 nucleotides: TGTGCCAGCAGTGATGCTGCCGGCTCTGGAAACACCATATATTTT. The chain carries TRBV6-1 and TRBJ1-3; D is unclear. The CDR3 runs to 15 residues. The V and J ends lost 3 bases and 0 bases respectively, with 9 bases between them. Germline lookup yields CDR1 MNHNS and CDR2 SASEGT.

Here the CDR3 reads CASSLQTVNSPLHF. CDR3 nucleotides: TGTGCCAGCAGCTTACAAACAGTCAATTCACCCCTCCACTTT. The rearrangement links TRBV11-2 to TRBJ1-6; no reliable D call. This CDR3 has 14 amino acids. Trimming removed 2 bases from V and 7 bases from J, with 9 bases in between. Germline V gives CDR1 SGHAT, CDR2 FQNNGV.

The chain has TRBV7-3 and TRBJ2-2; 7 bases map to TRBD2. CDR1 SGHTA and CDR2 FQGTGA come from the germline V gene. J gave up 4 bases and V 5 bases, and 10 bases lay outside the gene matches. This CDR3 has 16 amino acids. In DNA, the CDR3 is TGTGCCAGCAGCCTACACGGCGGGAGCGGCACCGGGGAGCTGTTTTTT. Its translation: CASSLHGGSGTGELFF. The whole variable domain, remainder taken from reference TRBV7-3 and TRBJ2-2, is GAGVSQTPSNKVTEKGKYVELRCDPISGHTALYWYRQSLGQGPEFLIYFQGTGAADDSGLPNDRFFAVRPEGSVSTLKIQRTERGDSAVYLCASSLHGGSGTGELFFGEGSRLTVL.

The rearrangement joins TRBV16 to TRBJ2-7, with 8 nucleotides matching TRBD1. The CDR3 is 13 amino acids. Trimming cost V 4 bases and J 1 base; bases outside gene matches: 0. Germline assignment: CDR1 KGHSY and CDR2 FQNENV. The CDR3 DNA follows: TGTGCCAGCAGCCGGGACAGGTCCTACGAGCAGTACTTC. Translating it yields CASSRDRSYEQYF.

This chain links TRBV11-1 with TRBJ2-5; D is possibly TRBD2 (6 bases). This CDR3 spans 14 amino acids. V was clipped by 1 base and J by 5 bases, with 11 bases between them. Germline loops: CDR1 SGHAT, CDR2 FQDESV (reference sequence). The CDR3 reads CASSLGRERETQYF. In nucleotides, the CDR3 is TGTGCCAGCAGCTTAGGGAGGGAGCGCGAGACCCAGTACTTC.

About this clone: Compared with germline, one end of the junction differs, possibly owing to a read error. The rearrangement joins TRBV3-1 (or the pseudogene TRBV3-2) to TRBJ2-1; 14 bases align to TRBD2. The V gene's germline CDR1 is LGHDT and CDR2 YNNKEL (reference sequence). This CDR3 is 14 amino acids long. CDR3 DNA: TGTGCCAGCAGCAACGGACTAGCGGGAGGTGCCAGTCTCTTC. It translates to CASSNGLAGGASLF.

The chain links TRBV27 to TRBJ2-1; 9 nucleotides agree with TRBD2. This CDR3 is 17 amino acids long. The germline V gene has CDR1 MNHEY and CDR2 SMNVEV (reference sequence). Germline trimming cut 0 bases from V and 8 bases from J; bases unmatched to any gene: 11. This CDR3 is CASSLSKVGGRADEQFF. The CDR3 region has the DNA TGTGCCAGCAGTTTATCGAAGGTCGGCGGGAGGGCCGATGAGCAGTTCTTC.

The chain is built from TRBV6-5 and TRBJ1-1; D is uncertain. V lost 7 bases, J lost 4 bases, and 16 bases lay in between. This CDR3 has 14 residues. Germline-derived CDR1 and CDR2 are MNHEY and SVGAGI. The CDR3 spells CASTPAGMGTEAFF. Written as DNA, the CDR3 is TGTGCCAGCACCCCAGCGGGTATGGGCACTGAAGCTTTCTTT.

The chain links TRBV7-3 to TRBJ1-2, with TRBD1 matching over 7 bases. The CDR3 loop spans 16 amino acids. Germline V gene lookup returns CDR1 SGHTA and CDR2 FQGTGA. The J segment lost 8 bases and the V segment lost 3 bases, leaving 15 bases of the junction unmatched. CDR3 sequence: CASSLRVSSTGSGYTF. The DNA for the CDR3 is TGTGCCAGCAGCTTGAGAGTTTCCTCGACAGGGAGCGGCTACACCTTC.

The CDR3 DNA reads as TGCGCCAGCAGTGACGATCTAGTGGCCGTCCGCTACGAGCAGTACTTC. Amino acid sequence: CASSDDLVAVRYEQYF. The chain employs TRBV10-2 and TRBJ2-7; D gene ambiguous. From germline, CDR1 is WSHSY and CDR2 SAAADI. CDR3 length: 16 residues. Trimming took off 3 bases at V and 3 bases at J, with 18 bases between the two ends.

The chain employs TRBV11-2 and TRBJ1-2; a weak D match, TRBD1 (5 bases). Trimming removed 0 bases at V and 8 bases at J, with 16 bases between. Germline V gives CDR1 SGHAT, CDR2 FQNNGV. The length of the CDR3 is 15 residues. The DNA of the CDR3 is TGTGCCAGCAGCTTAGAAATAGTAAGGGGCGCAGGCTACACCTTC. Encoded protein: CASSLEIVRGAGYTF.

The chain carries TRBV19 and TRBJ1-2; 10 bases are a match to TRBD1. V trimming: 3 bases; J trimming: 4 bases; junction bases outside the gene matches: 11. The CDR3 runs to 17 residues. Germline V lookup: CDR1 LNHDA, CDR2 SQIVND (reference sequence). This CDR3 reads CASSISGQGGWIYGYTF. CDR3 in DNA: TGTGCCAGTAGTATCTCAGGACAGGGGGGATGGATCTATGGCTACACCTTC.

This chain joins TRBV9 and TRBJ1-6; TRBD1 is a possible D gene (6 bases). V was shortened by 1 base and J by 6 bases, with 11 bases between the two germline ends. Germline V gene lookup returns CDR1 SGDLS and CDR2 YYNGEE. The CDR3 runs to 15 residues. The CDR3 protein is CASSVLDRSNSPLHF. CDR3 coding DNA: TGTGCCAGCAGCGTATTGGACAGAAGTAATTCACCCCTCCACTTT. Supplemented by reference TRBV9 and TRBJ1-6, the full variable domain reads DSGVTQTPKHLITATGQRVTLRCSPRSGDLSVYWYQQSLDQGLQFLIQYYNGEERAKGNILERFSAQQFPDLHSELNLSSLELGDSALYFCASSVLDRSNSPLHFGNGTRLTVT.

J is TRBJ2-4 and V is TRBV30; D perhaps matches TRBD1 (5 bases). CDR3 length: 13 residues. The germline gives CDR1 GTSNPN, CDR2 SVGIG (reference sequence). The V gene lost 3 bases and the J gene lost 5 bases, with 11 bases spanning the gap. The CDR3 spells CAWRATGENIQYF. CDR3 bases: TGTGCCTGGAGGGCTACAGGAGAAAACATTCAGTACTTC.

This chain uses TRBV4-1 with TRBJ2-7; a weak D match, TRBD2 (7 bases). Germline V gene lookup returns CDR1 MGHRA and CDR2 YSYEKL. The CDR3 has 15 amino acids. V lost 1 base and J 3 bases, leaving 13 bases between the germline ends. CDR3 residues: CASSQGGRGNYEQYF. In DNA form, the CDR3 reads TGCGCCAGCAGCCAAGGGGGGCGGGGGAACTACGAGCAGTACTTC.

The rearrangement joins TRBV7-9 to TRBJ1-2; 10 positions agree with TRBD1. Trimming at V came to 5 bases and at J to 4 bases, leaving 4 bases not matched to a gene. There are 14 residues in the CDR3. From germline, CDR1 is SEHNR and CDR2 FQNEAQ (reference sequence). The CDR3 DNA sequence: TGTGCCAGCAGCCCCCGGACAGGGGGCTATGGCTACACCTTC. Its translation: CASSPRTGGYGYTF.

The V and J genes are TRBV19 and TRBJ2-5; 7 bases fit TRBD1. The CDR3 sequence is 13 residues long. Germline-derived CDR1 and CDR2 are LNHDA and SQIVND (reference sequence). V gave up 7 bases and J gave up 1 base; unmatched junction bases: 3. The DNA of the CDR3 is TGTGCCAGTAAGAGGGACAGCCAAGAGACCCAGTACTTC. It encodes CASKRDSQETQYF.

The rearrangement uses TRBV5-1 and TRBJ2-1; 7 positions agree with TRBD2. The ends lost 3 bases at V and 4 bases at J; junction bases unmatched: 10. CDR1 is SGHRS and CDR2 is YFSETQ in the germline V gene. The CDR3 totals 16 residues. The CDR3 loop reads CASSSSGGSKYNEQFF. The CDR3 DNA reads TGCGCCAGCAGCTCTAGCGGTGGCTCGAAATACAATGAGCAGTTCTTC. Looking up the rest from reference TRBV5-1 and TRBJ2-1 gives the full variable domain: KAGVTQTPRYLIKTRGQQVTLSCSPISGHRSVSWYQQTPGQGLQFLFEYFSETQRNKGNFPGRFSGRQFSNSRSEMNVSTLELGDSALYLCASSSSGGSKYNEQFFGPGTRLTVL.

J is TRBJ2-7 and V is TRBV4-1; D is perhaps TRBD1 (6 bases). The germline V and J ends were trimmed by 4 bases and 1 base, with 8 bases remaining between them. Germline loops: CDR1 MGHRA, CDR2 YSYEKL. The CDR3 has 13 amino acids. The CDR3, as DNA: TGCGCCAGCAGCCGACAGGTATCCTACGAGCAGTACTTC. It translates to CASSRQVSYEQYF.

The chain recombines TRBV9 with TRBJ1-6; D perhaps matches TRBD1 (6 bases). Germline CDR1 is SGDLS and CDR2 is YYNGEE. The CDR3 runs 16 residues. V was pared by 0 bases and J by 6 bases, with 13 bases between. The chain's CDR3 is CASSVASTGTNSPLHF. The CDR3 DNA follows: TGTGCCAGCAGCGTAGCTTCTACAGGGACTAATTCACCCCTCCACTTT.

The chain is built from TRBV5-6 and TRBJ1-2; TRBD1 matches at 7 bases. Germline CDR1 is SGHDT and CDR2 is YYEEEE. V lost 1 base and J lost 7; bases outside the gene matches: 4. The CDR3 runs 13 residues. The CDR3 DNA follows: TGTGCCAGCAGCTTGACAGGGGAGCGTGGCTACACCTTC. Translating gives CASSLTGERGYTF.

The chain joins TRBV19 to TRBJ1-3; 7 bases are shared with TRBD1. The germline V gene has CDR1 LNHDA and CDR2 SQIVND (reference sequence). V lost 3 bases and J lost 0; bases outside the gene matches: 5. The CDR3 length is 16 residues. As DNA, the CDR3 is TGTGCCAGTAGTATCCTTGACAGGGACTCTGGAAACACCATATATTTT. Its protein is CASSILDRDSGNTIYF.

V and J are TRBV7-9 and TRBJ1-2, with D possibly being TRBD1 (6 bases). The CDR3 runs 13 residues. Per the germline V gene, CDR1 is SEHNR and CDR2 is FQNEAQ (reference sequence). V lost 3 bases and J lost 5, with 10 bases in between. Written as DNA, the CDR3 is TGTGCCAGCAGCTTCCGGGACAAGTATGGCTACACCTTC. It translates to CASSFRDKYGYTF.

This clone was seen many times. The chain links TRBV3-1 (or the pseudogene TRBV3-2) to TRBJ1-2, with 7 bases lining up with TRBD1. The CDR3 loop spans 13 amino acids. Germline assignment: CDR1 LGHDT and CDR2 YNNKEL (reference sequence). The junction had 1 base not matched to a gene; V was cut back by 3 bases and J by 3 bases. The CDR3 sequence is CASSHTGDYGYTF. CDR3 nucleotides: TGTGCCAGCAGCCACACAGGGGACTATGGCTACACCTTC.

In its sample, this clone was seen a few times. V gene TRBV29-1 combines with J gene TRBJ1-2; no reliable D call. Germline CDR1 is SQVTM and CDR2 is ANQGSEA. The V end lost 0 bases, the J end lost 4 bases, and 15 bases lay between the germline ends. The CDR3 covers 15 residues. The CDR3 loop is CSVEDRRGEAYGYTF. The DNA of the CDR3 is TGCAGCGTTGAAGACCGCCGGGGAGAAGCCTATGGCTACACCTTC.